Listed below are T cell receptor beta chains from one sample, sequenced in a study of T cell responses to AZD1222 COVID-19 vaccine. The method was immunoSEQ multiplex PCR; TCRdb's version includes in-frame clones alone and lacks a portion of them. The sample records more than 150,000 clones, around 90% being singletons. This specimen was peripheral blood, taken on day 0 of AZD1222 vaccination. The receptors were sampled from an adult in good health. CDR3s include the opening cysteine and the closing phenylalanine or tryptophan. Each record gives: J gene, clone size, V gene, D gene, CDR3 protein, CDR3 DNA. D genes are given only for firm matches. Clone size appears in some rows only: once, few, many, or a class for an expanded clone.

>TRBJ2-3|-|TRBV7-2|-
CASSYRDRSPDTQYF
TGTGCCAGCAGCTACCGGGATCGTAGTCCAGATACGCAGTATTTT
>TRBJ2-7|-|TRBV2|TRBD1
CASSRPQGAIAYEQYF
TGTGCCAGCAGTAGACCCCAGGGGGCTATCGCCTACGAGCAGTACTTC
>TRBJ1-2|few|TRBV4-1|TRBD1
CASSRTGEYGYTF
TGCGCCAGCAGCCGCACAGGGGAATATGGCTACACCTTC
>TRBJ2-5|-|TRBV28|TRBD1
CASSTKYRGRVKTQYF
TGTGCCAGCAGCACCAAGTACAGGGGGCGAGTGAAGACCCAGTACTTC
>TRBJ1-3|once|TRBV10-3|TRBD1
CAISEGGFSGNTIYF
TGTGCCATCAGTGAAGGGGGCTTTTCTGGAAACACCATATATTTT
>TRBJ2-2|-|TRBV3-1/TRBV3-2|-
CASSQDAHPAGELFF
TGTGCCAGCAGCCAAGATGCGCATCCCGCCGGGGAGCTGTTTTTT
>TRBJ2-5|-|TRBV2|TRBD1
CASRDRDTETQYF
TGTGCCAGCAGGGACAGGGACACAGAGACCCAGTACTTC
>TRBJ1-5|-|TRBV5-5|-
CASSLVVSGDQPQHF
TGTGCCAGCAGCTTGGTCGTCTCAGGGGATCAGCCCCAGCATTTT
>TRBJ2-5|-|TRBV12-5|-
CASGLVREWDAETQYF
TGTGCTAGTGGTTTGGTACGGGAGTGGGATGCCGAGACCCAGTACTTC
>TRBJ1-2|once|TRBV3-1/TRBV3-2|-
CASSQDLGLGGYTF
TGTGCCAGCAGCCAAGATCTGGGGCTGGGTGGCTACACCTTC
>TRBJ2-1|-|TRBV28|-
CASSLDSPGSPRHEQFF
TGTGCCAGCAGTTTAGACTCCCCCGGCAGCCCCAGGCATGAGCAGTTCTTC
>TRBJ1-2|-|TRBV6-4|-
CASSGDQDGYTF
TGTGCCAGCAGCGGGGACCAGGATGGCTACACCTTC
>TRBJ2-2|-|TRBV9|-
CASSVTGRTGELFF
TGTGCCAGCAGCGTAACGGGGCGGACCGGGGAGCTGTTTTTT
>TRBJ2-5|-|TRBV3-1/TRBV3-2|-
CASSRDYGTQYF
TGTGCCAGCAGCCGAGACTACGGGACCCAGTACTTC
>TRBJ1-5|-|TRBV5-1|-
CASSLAPGDRPQHF
TGCGCCAGCAGCTTGGCCCCCGGAGACAGGCCCCAGCATTTT
>TRBJ1-6|few|TRBV2|-
CASTAGSTNSPLHF
TGTGCCAGCACTGCGGGGTCGACGAATTCACCCCTCCACTTT
>TRBJ1-2|-|TRBV10-3|TRBD1
CAISESGTVNYGYTF
TGTGCCATCAGTGAGTCGGGGACAGTCAACTATGGCTACACCTTC
>TRBJ1-5|-|TRBV3-1/TRBV3-2|-
CASSQECAVGQPQHF
TGTGCCAGCAGCCAAGAATGTGCCGTTGGTCAGCCCCAGCATTTT
>TRBJ1-5|-|TRBV3-1/TRBV3-2|-
CASSQGLQPQHF
TGTGCCAGCAGCCAAGGTCTACAGCCCCAGCATTTT
>TRBJ1-1|-|TRBV7-9|-
CASSLDGGTSTEAFF
TGTGCCAGCAGCTTAGACGGGGGCACGAGCACTGAAGCTTTCTTT
>TRBJ2-1|-|TRBV6-2/TRBV6-3|-
CASSYSKGVVGEQFF
TGTGCCAGCAGTTACTCGAAAGGGGTGGTAGGTGAGCAGTTCTTC
>TRBJ1-2|few|TRBV6-4|-
CASSDDTGSGGYTF
TGTGCCAGCAGTGACGACACAGGGTCTGGGGGCTACACCTTC
>TRBJ1-2|-|TRBV6-1|-
CASSAPDRLGGYTF
TGTGCCAGCAGTGCCCCGGACAGACTTGGCGGCTACACCTTC
>TRBJ2-1|-|TRBV19|TRBD2
CASSIAGTSGVYEQFF
TGTGCCAGTAGTATAGCCGGGACTAGCGGGGTCTATGAGCAGTTCTTC
>TRBJ1-5|-|TRBV5-1|-
CASSWAGGDQPQHF
TGCGCCAGCAGCTGGGCCGGGGGGGATCAGCCCCAGCATTTT
>TRBJ2-3|-|TRBV18|-
CASSPPGGTQYF
TGTGCCAGCTCACCACCGGGGGGTACGCAGTATTTT
>TRBJ2-2|-|TRBV4-1|-
CASSQEQGKPGRTGELFF
TGCGCCAGCAGCCAGGAACAGGGCAAACCCGGGAGGACCGGGGAGCTGTTTTTT
>TRBJ2-3|-|TRBV5-1|-
CASSSGPLGTDTQYF
TGCGCCAGCAGCTCGGGACCTCTGGGCACAGATACGCAGTATTTT
>TRBJ1-1|-|TRBV18|TRBD1
CASSHDRGNTEAFF
TGTGCCAGCTCACACGACAGGGGTAACACTGAAGCTTTCTTT
>TRBJ1-2|-|TRBV6-2/TRBV6-3|-
CASSQTAHYGYTF
TGTGCCAGCAGTCAGACAGCGCACTATGGCTACACCTTC
>TRBJ2-5|-|TRBV9|TRBD1
CASSVGPGGLGETQYF
TGTGCCAGCAGCGTAGGTCCAGGGGGCCTCGGGGAGACCCAGTACTTC
>TRBJ1-1|-|TRBV3-1/TRBV3-2|TRBD1
CASSRRTGGMSEAFF
TGTGCCAGCAGCAGAAGGACAGGGGGCATGTCTGAAGCTTTCTTT
>TRBJ2-2|-|TRBV3-1/TRBV3-2|TRBD1
CASSTRTGVILGELFF
TGTGCCAGCAGCACTCGGACAGGGGTCATCTTGGGGGAGCTGTTTTTT
>TRBJ2-3|-|TRBV19|-
CASSILGRLNTDTQYF
TGTGCCAGTAGTATCCTGGGACGCCTAAACACAGATACGCAGTATTTT
>TRBJ1-4|-|TRBV6-5|TRBD1
CASEAGGWDEKLFF
TGTGCCAGCGAAGCAGGGGGCTGGGATGAAAAACTGTTTTTT
>TRBJ2-2|-|TRBV6-1|TRBD2
CASSEALAGFTGELFF
TGTGCCAGCAGTGAAGCACTAGCGGGCTTCACCGGGGAGCTGTTTTTT
>TRBJ2-3|-|TRBV28|-
CASSSLIGTDTQYF
TGTGCCAGCAGTTCCCTCATTGGCACAGATACGCAGTATTTT
>TRBJ2-3|few|TRBV9|TRBD2
CASSRGRGSGSSTDTQYF
TGTGCCAGCAGCCGTGGGAGGGGTAGCGGGAGTAGCACAGATACGCAGTATTTT
>TRBJ1-6|once|TRBV30|-
CAWSVEGQWNSPLHF
TGTGCCTGGAGTGTCGAGGGGCAGTGGAATTCACCCCTCCACTTT
>TRBJ2-5|-|TRBV10-3|-
CAISDPSARDRGTQYF
TGTGCCATCAGTGATCCTTCCGCTCGGGACCGGGGGACCCAGTACTTC